The table lists the clone carrying this T cell receptor (beta chain) with a few counts. The target antigen is unknown. V shed 4 bases, J shed 4 bases, and the junction held 4 bases outside the gene matches. Germline CDR1 is SGHNT and CDR2 is YENEEA. The CDR3 contains 14 residues. The data belong to a study of T cells in localized non-small cell lung cancer. The repertoire was sequenced with immunoSEQ multiplex PCR; TCRdb's copy has only in-frame clones and lacks some. The sample has over a thousand clones, 27% seen once; the top ten hold 30% to 40%. The study's findings and limits: With higher T cell density in blood came longer overall survival. Heterogeneity within the tumor remains possible, as just one region underwent sequencing. Within adjacent lung there appeared a median 57 of the top 100 tumor clones.

This receptor was obtained from a male donor aged 60 or over with stage II squamous cell lung carcinoma. The source was normal lung tissue next to the tumor, collected before any cancer treatment. The V call is TRBV11-3, the J call TRBJ1-1; 9 positions agree with TRBD1. Here the CDR3 reads CASSSSTGGTEAFF. CDR3 DNA: TGTGCCAGCAGCTCCTCGACAGGGGGCACTGAAGCTTTCTTT.